This passage covers 29 T cell receptor beta chains from one sample sequenced in a study of blood T cell repertoires in COVID-19. TCRdb keeps only in-frame clones here, not all; method: immunoSEQ multiplex PCR. In the table there are about 480,000 clones, 85% to 90% of which are singletons. Sequencing used peripheral blood. These receptors all come from a man aged 18 to 29 with COVID-19, enrolled during active disease.

This chain links TRBV30 with TRBJ2-1; 8 nucleotides line up with TRBD2. This CDR3 has 14 residues. From germline, CDR1 is GTSNPN and CDR2 SVGIG (reference sequence). V lost 2 bases and J lost 4; bases outside the gene matches: 4. The CDR3 nucleotides read TGTGCCTGGAGTAGTATAGCGGGGTACAATGAGCAGTTCTTC. Translated, it gives CAWSSIAGYNEQFF.

The J gene is TRBJ1-1, the V gene TRBV6-5; D call uncertain. V was cut by 5 bases and J by 0 bases, with 10 bases left in between. This CDR3 spans 14 amino acids. Germline V gene sequence: CDR1 MNHEY, CDR2 SVGAGI. CDR3 DNA sequence: TGTGCCAGCAGTCCCACCGGGGTGAACACTGAAGCTTTCTTT. This encodes CASSPTGVNTEAFF.

The chain employs TRBV4-1 and TRBJ2-5; 9 nucleotides match TRBD2. V lost 5 bases to trimming and J lost 5 bases; unmatched junction nucleotides: 6. Germline CDR1 is MGHRA and CDR2 is YSYEKL. The CDR3 has 14 residues. The CDR3 nucleotides read TGCGCCAGCAGCACTAGCGGGCAGGAGGAGACCCAGTACTTC. Encoded protein: CASSTSGQEETQYF.

The gene calls are TRBV4-1 and TRBJ2-1; 8 bases align to TRBD1. The germline V gene has CDR1 MGHRA and CDR2 YSYEKL. CDR3 length: 12 residues. With V trimmed by 3 bases and J by 12 bases, 4 bases remained unmatched. The CDR3 is CASSHQGAGQFF. CDR3 DNA: TGCGCCAGCAGCCATCAGGGGGCTGGGCAGTTCTTC.

This clone showed up just once. The V gene is TRBV6-6, the J gene TRBJ2-7, with 12 bases matching TRBD2. Germline loops: CDR1 MNHNY, CDR2 SVGAGI (reference sequence). Unmatched junction bases numbered 3, after V lost 4 bases and J lost 2 bases. This CDR3 is built from 15 residues. Written as DNA, the CDR3 is TGTGCCAGCAGTTCGGGACTAGCGGGCCCCTACGAGCAGTACTTC. It encodes CASSSGLAGPYEQYF.

The V gene is TRBV7-8, the J gene TRBJ1-4; D is possibly TRBD1 (5 bases). Trimming left V 5 bases short and J 8 bases short, with 18 bases between. This CDR3 has 15 residues. Germline lookup yields CDR1 SGHVS and CDR2 FQNEAQ. The CDR3 DNA is TGTGCCAGCAGCCCAAAAGGGGATACAGGCGAAAAACTGTTTTTT. Amino acid sequence: CASSPKGDTGEKLFF.

This rearrangement joins TRBV2 to TRBJ2-4, with no clear D. The germline V gene has CDR1 SNHLY and CDR2 FYNNEI. Trimming pared 6 bases from V and 4 bases from J, leaving 4 bases between. CDR3 length: 11 residues. Here the CDR3 reads CASSGKNIQYF. CDR3 bases: TGTGCCAGCAGCGGGAAAAACATTCAGTACTTC.

V and J are TRBV3-1 (or the pseudogene TRBV3-2) and TRBJ2-2, with D possibly being TRBD1 (6 bases). This CDR3 spans 12 amino acids. Germline loops: CDR1 LGHDT, CDR2 YNNKEL (reference sequence). The V and J ends lost 2 bases and 9 bases respectively, with 7 bases between them. CDR3 DNA sequence: TGTGCCAGCAGCCAAACAGGGAGGGAGCTGTTTTTT. It codes for CASSQTGRELFF.

The chain links TRBV11-1 to TRBJ1-1; D may be TRBD1 (6 bases). Germline values: CDR1 SGHAT, CDR2 FQDESV (reference sequence). There are 15 residues in the CDR3. Trimming took 1 base from V and 4 from J, leaving 13 bases between them. As DNA, the CDR3 is TGTGCCAGCAGCTTAGAGGGGGGGCGGACCACTGAAGCTTTCTTT. Protein product: CASSLEGGRTTEAFF.

This chain links TRBV6-5 with TRBJ2-3; TRBD2 might be the D (5 bases). The CDR3 runs to 14 residues. Germline assignment: CDR1 MNHEY and CDR2 SVGAGI. V gave up 0 bases and J gave up 15 bases, with 19 bases separating them. The chain's CDR3 is CASSYSNSGKSSYF. CDR3 DNA: TGTGCCAGCAGTTACTCGAATTCCGGGAAAAGTTCCTATTTT.

The chain carries TRBV19 and TRBJ2-2, with 13 nucleotides matching TRBD2. The CDR3 totals 15 residues. Germline V gene lookup returns CDR1 LNHDA and CDR2 SQIVND (reference sequence). The trim removed 10 bases at V and 5 bases at J, leaving 7 bases unmatched. The CDR3 DNA is TGTGCCACACGGACTAGCGGGAGTTTGACCGGGGAGCTGTTTTTT. The encoded protein is CATRTSGSLTGELFF. Full variable domain (missing parts from reference TRBV19 and TRBJ2-2): DGGITQSPKYLFRKEGQNVTLSCEQNLNHDAMYWYRQDPGQGLRLIYYSQIVNDFQKGDIAEGYSVSREKKESFPLTVTSAQKNPTAFYLCATRTSGSLTGELFFGEGSRLTVL.

The V gene is TRBV27, the J gene TRBJ1-5; D is possibly TRBD1 (5 bases). V lost 8 bases and J lost 3, with 17 bases in between. This CDR3 is 15 amino acids long. Germline loops: CDR1 MNHEY, CDR2 SMNVEV (reference sequence). Here the CDR3 reads CASRSEGRPNQPQHF. In DNA form, the CDR3 reads TGTGCCAGCCGATCGGAGGGGCGCCCCAATCAGCCCCAGCATTTT.

This chain uses TRBV6-2 or TRBV6-3 with TRBJ1-2; maybe TRBD1 (5 bases). The germline gives CDR1 MNHEY, CDR2 SVGEGT. The ends were cut back, 5 bases at V and 2 bases at J, with 18 bases in the middle. CDR3 size: 16 residues. The chain's CDR3 is CASSAISRQGNYGYTF. CDR3 sequence (DNA): TGTGCCAGCAGTGCGATCTCTAGGCAGGGCAACTATGGCTACACCTTC.

The chain joins TRBV10-3 to TRBJ1-6; D gene ambiguous. There are 13 residues in the CDR3. Germline CDR1 ENHRY, CDR2 SYGVKD. Trimming removed 3 bases from V and 6 bases from J, with 6 bases in between. In nucleotides, the CDR3 is TGTGCCATCAGTGACCTAGGTAATTCACCCCTCCACTTT. Its translation: CAISDLGNSPLHF.

The chain employs TRBV5-8 and TRBJ2-1; perhaps TRBD2 as D (5 bases). The CDR3 runs 15 residues. Per the germline V gene, CDR1 is SGHTS and CDR2 is YDEGEE. The germline V and J ends were trimmed by 2 bases and 4 bases, with 13 bases remaining between them. CDR3: CASSLSLAAYNEQFF. The CDR3 DNA follows: TGTGCCAGCAGCTTATCGCTAGCAGCTTACAATGAGCAGTTCTTC.

The V and J genes are TRBV2 and TRBJ2-2; the D gene is possibly TRBD2 (6 bases). V lost 7 bases and J 0 bases, leaving 15 bases between the germline ends. The CDR3 is made up of 16 amino acids. CDR1 and CDR2 (germline): SNHLY, FYNNEI. The DNA of the CDR3 is TGTGCCAGCACCTTCCTGACTAGTGCGAACACCGGGGAGCTGTTTTTT. Its translation is CASTFLTSANTGELFF.

J is TRBJ2-1 and V is TRBV2; 9 bases match TRBD1. CDR3 length: 14 amino acids. Germline values: CDR1 SNHLY, CDR2 FYNNEI. J lost 5 bases, V lost 8 bases, and 7 bases had no gene match. The CDR3 DNA sequence: TGTGCCAGCGGGGTACAGGGGGCCGACAATGAGCAGTTCTTC. Translation: CASGVQGADNEQFF.

The chain links TRBV5-4 to TRBJ2-5; D is unclear. Trimming took 4 bases from V and 0 from J, leaving 10 bases between them. The CDR3 sequence is 14 residues long. Looked up from germline, CDR1 is SGHNT and CDR2 is YYREEE (reference sequence). CDR3 in amino acids: CASSLSSYQETQYF. For the CDR3, the DNA is TGTGCCAGCAGCCTGAGTTCGTACCAAGAGACCCAGTACTTC.

The chain combines TRBV7-9 with TRBJ1-3, with no clear D. In germline, CDR1 is SEHNR, CDR2 FQNEAQ (reference sequence). The CDR3 is 16 residues long. Trimming removed 5 bases from V and 0 bases from J, with 14 bases in between. The CDR3 DNA follows: TGTGCCAGCAGCAAAGCTCTGACACCCTCTGGAAACACCATATATTTT. This codes for CASSKALTPSGNTIYF.

The rearrangement joins TRBV7-8 to TRBJ2-5; D remains unclear. The germline gives CDR1 SGHVS, CDR2 FQNEAQ. This CDR3 has 13 amino acids. Trimming stripped 0 bases from V and 3 bases from J, with 5 bases between. The CDR3 DNA reads TGTGCCAGCAGCTTAGCGGAGAAAGAGACCCAGTACTTC. This codes for CASSLAEKETQYF.

The chain joins TRBV18 to TRBJ1-6; the D gene is possibly TRBD1 (5 bases). The germline CDR1 and CDR2 sequences are KGHSH and LQKENI. Deletions cut 10 bases from V and 10 bases from J, with 20 bases between. CDR3 size: 14 residues. CDR3 sequence reads: CATATEIRGSPLHF. CDR3 nucleotide sequence: TGTGCCACCGCGACAGAGATAAGAGGATCACCCCTCCACTTT.

This clone was found once. The chain recombines TRBV7-8 with TRBJ2-7; D is uncertain. CDR3 length: 16 residues. Germline V gene sequence: CDR1 SGHVS, CDR2 FQNEAQ. The V end lost 1 base, the J end lost 0 bases, and 13 bases lay between the germline ends. CDR3 sequence: CASSLGGTVGSYEQYF. The DNA for the CDR3 is TGTGCCAGCAGCTTAGGAGGCACCGTCGGCTCCTACGAGCAGTACTTC. Full variable domain (rest looked up from reference TRBV7-8 and TRBJ2-7): GAGVSQSPRYKVAKRGQDVALRCDPISGHVSLFWYQQALGQGPEFLTYFQNEAQLDKSGLPSDRFFAERPEGSVSTLKIQRTQQEDSAVYLCASSLGGTVGSYEQYFGPGTRLTVT.

J is TRBJ2-1 and V is TRBV11-2; TRBD1 matches at 9 bases. V trimming: 4 bases; J trimming: 6 bases; junction bases outside the gene matches: 4. CDR1 and CDR2 from the germline V gene are SGHAT and FQNNGV. CDR3 length: 14 amino acids. CDR3 in DNA: TGTGCCAGCAGCTCGAACAGGGGGCTCAATGAGCAGTTCTTC. This encodes CASSSNRGLNEQFF.

The V call is TRBV18, the J call TRBJ2-5; D might be TRBD2 (6 bases). Germline CDR1 and CDR2: KGHSH and LQKENI. The CDR3 has 13 amino acids. V lost 3 bases to trimming and J lost 4 bases, with 9 bases between them. The DNA for the CDR3 is TGTGCCAGCTCACCGGGGGGAGCAGAGACCCAGTACTTC. Amino acids: CASSPGGAETQYF.

The V and J genes are TRBV19 and TRBJ1-1; D is uncertain. The CDR3 is 14 residues long. Between the trimmed V and J ends, which lost 5 bases and 6 bases, there was a span of 16 bases. Germline-derived CDR1 and CDR2 are LNHDA and SQIVND (reference sequence). Here the CDR3 reads CASSPDGGVAEAFF. The CDR3 region has the DNA TGTGCCAGTAGTCCGGACGGCGGGGTCGCTGAAGCTTTCTTT.

The chain recombines TRBV7-9 with TRBJ1-1; the D gene is possibly TRBD1 (6 bases). The CDR3 extends over 15 amino acids. The germline gives CDR1 SEHNR, CDR2 FQNEAQ (reference sequence). The V gene lost 5 bases and the J gene lost 7 bases, with 20 bases spanning the gap. The CDR3 DNA is TGTGCCAGCAGCCCCGTGGATGGGGGGGCCCATGAAGCTTTCTTT. Protein product: CASSPVDGGAHEAFF.

The rearrangement links TRBV12-3 or TRBV12-4 to TRBJ1-2, with 8 bases aligning to TRBD1. With 6 bases clipped from V and 0 bases from J, the junction kept 0 bases outside the gene matches. This CDR3 is 13 amino acids long. The CDR3 nucleotides read TGTGCCAGCAGGGGACAGGCTAACTATGGCTACACCTTC. Protein: CASRGQANYGYTF.

The chain couples TRBV6-5 to TRBJ1-1; D perhaps matches TRBD1 (5 bases). CDR3 length equals 13 residues. V was pared by 7 bases and J by 1 base, with 10 bases between. Germline V lookup: CDR1 MNHEY, CDR2 SVGAGI. DNA of the CDR3: TGTGCCAGCACCCAGGGCGGGAACACTGAAGCTTTCTTT. Encoded protein: CASTQGGNTEAFF.

CDR3 residues: CASSLDRGDTQYF. Here the CDR3 DNA reads TGTGCCAGCAGCTTGGACAGGGGGGATACGCAGTATTTT. The rearrangement joins TRBV5-6 to TRBJ2-3; 8 nucleotides agree with TRBD1. CDR3 length: 13 residues. Germline V gene data show CDR1 as SGHDT and CDR2 as YYEEEE. V lost 0 bases and J lost 6; bases outside the gene matches: 0.